This TCR beta chain comes out of a study of PD-1 blockade in classical Hodgkin lymphoma. Whole-study context: Nivolumab 3 mg/kg was given intravenously every 2 weeks. Study-level results: Exclusion was applied to patients who started nivolumab under 1 year after ASCT. In newly diagnosed patients, baseline TCR diversity was reportedly below that of healthy donors. Nothing has yet pinned down what causes the repertoire differences, possibly disease activity or prior therapy.

Profiling relied on immunoSEQ multiplex PCR, and the TCRdb table lists in-frame clones only, not all of them. There are over 10,000 clones in the sample; around nine tenths occur only once, and 37% lies in the top ten. Each patient experienced a relapse that followed autologous stem cell transplantation, and brentuximab vedotin exposure varied. With regard to this clone: Its antigen is still unknown.

There are 14 residues in the CDR3. Trimming removed 6 bases from V and 0 bases from J, with 8 bases in between. CDR1 and CDR2 (germline): MNHNS, SASEGT. Sequencing was performed on peripheral blood mononuclear cells (PBMCs), taken at baseline. The clonotype comes from a human donor with classical Hodgkin lymphoma. The V call is TRBV6-1, the J call TRBJ2-2, with D uncertain. The CDR3 DNA follows: TGTGCCAGCAGCGTACAGACGAACACCGGGGAGCTGTTTTTT. It specifies CASSVQTNTGELFF.